Following are 8 T cell receptor beta chains from one sample sequenced in a study of tumor-infiltrating lymphocytes in primary liver carcinoma. Both RNA and DNA were isolated together from roughly 20-30 mg of bulk tissue that had not been sorted. cDNA specific to TCR beta was made from approximately 0.55 ug of total RNA, with a constant-region primer employed for priming. Libraries of TCR beta came from three nested multiplex PCR rounds with slightly modified ARM-PCR. Amplification in the first two PCR rounds was performed using TRBV1-TRBV30 forward primers and a C-beta reverse primer for 10 cycles each. Each CDR3 protein is one row after TCRdb ran MiXCR on the multiplex PCR reads. The profile covers about 84,000 distinct CDR3 sequences, with approximately 77% appearing a single time and approximately 19% taken by the ten largest. Sequenced material: liver tumor tissue from sampling region 1. As for subset: tumor region T1, superior pole. These receptors came from a man in his forties with primary liver carcinoma and hepatitis B virus infection.

As regards this clonotype: This may come from a read error, since a much larger clone is one base off. The V gene is TRBV30, the J gene TRBJ1-6; 8 nucleotides match TRBD1. The CDR3 extends over 14 amino acids. CDR1 and CDR2 (germline): GTSNPN, SVGIG (reference sequence). The CDR3 nucleotides are TGTGCCTGGAGTCTCGGACAGGGTGGTTCACCCCCCCACTTT. Amino acid sequence: CAWSLGQGGSPPHF. The full variable domain, rest sourced from reference TRBV30 and TRBJ1-6, is SQTIHQWPATLVQPVGSPLSLECTVEGTSNPNLYWYRQAAGRGLQLLFYSVGIGQISSEVPQNLSASRPQDRQFILSSKKLLLSDSGFYLCAWSLGQGGSPPHFGNGTRLTVT.

The chain joins TRBV24-1 to TRBJ2-5; 9 bases are shared with TRBD1. Germline CDR1 is KGHDR and CDR2 is SFDVKD. This CDR3 is built from 14 residues. The V gene end was trimmed by 8 bases and the J gene end by 2 bases; junction bases not matched to a gene: 5. The CDR3 spells CATNSGQGQETQYF. The CDR3 DNA sequence: TGTGCCACCAATTCGGGACAGGGTCAAGAGACCCAGTACTTC.

As for this clonotype: Given the absence of the conserved phenylalanine or tryptophan at the CDR3 end, a read error is likely. Written as DNA, the CDR3 is TGTGCCAGCAGCTCTACAGGTGGCCAGAGGTACGAGCAGTACCTC. It translates to CASSSTGGQRYEQYL. The rearrangement links TRBV11-2 to TRBJ2-7; D may be TRBD1 (5 bases). Trimming pared 4 bases from V and 4 bases from J, leaving 17 bases between. Per the germline V gene, CDR1 is SGHAT and CDR2 is FQNNGV. This CDR3 is 15 amino acids long.

In the case of this clonotype: This may be a read error: a much more frequent sequence differs by one nucleotide. The CDR3 spells CASSPLVGAKNIQYF. In DNA, the CDR3 is TGTGCCAGCTCACCACTAGTGGGAGCCAAAAACATTCAGTACTTC. This chain links TRBV18 with TRBJ2-4, with D hard to call. CDR3 size: 15 residues. Germline V gives CDR1 KGHSH, CDR2 LQKENI. With 1 base removed from V and 0 bases from J, the gap between germline ends came to 7 bases.

CDR3 protein: CASSPGLAGWGEQFF. The CDR3 DNA reads as TGTGCCAGTAGTCCGGGACTAGCAGGATGGGGTGAGCAGTTCTTC. The V call is TRBV19, the J call TRBJ2-1, with 9 bases matching TRBD2. The germline CDR1 and CDR2 sequences are LNHDA and SQIVND (reference sequence). Trimming took 5 bases from V and 9 from J; bases not matched to a gene: 11. This CDR3 has 15 residues. The whole variable domain, remainder taken from reference TRBV19 and TRBJ2-1, is DGGITQSPKYLFRKEGQNVTLSCEQNLNHDAMYWYRQDPGQGLRLIYYSQIVNDFQKGDIAEGYSVSREKKESFPLTVTSAQKNPTAFYLCASSPGLAGWGEQFFGPGTRLTVL.

This clonotype was observed at least ten times. The J gene is TRBJ2-5, the V gene TRBV24-1; D may be TRBD2 (5 bases). CDR1 and CDR2 from the germline V gene are KGHDR and SFDVKD. This CDR3 is 16 amino acids long. The V end was cut by 5 bases, the J end by 4 bases, with 19 bases between. The CDR3 loop reads CATSGPTEHRGETQYF. CDR3 in DNA: TGTGCCACCAGTGGTCCCACCGAGCACCGGGGAGAGACCCAGTACTTC.

As to this clonotype: In this CDR3 the conserved last residue, phenylalanine or tryptophan, is missing, so a read error is likely. This chain connects TRBV11-2 to TRBJ2-5; 8 nucleotides agree with TRBD2. The CDR3 runs to 15 residues. Unmatched junction bases numbered 14, after V lost 10 bases and J lost 4 bases. In germline, CDR1 is SGHAT, CDR2 FQNNGV. The CDR3 DNA sequence: TGTGCCATCTGCTTGGTGCTAGCGGGTTCAGAGACCCAGTACTTA. As protein: CAICLVLAGSETQYL.

This clonotype is a singleton in its sample. V and J are TRBV4-1 and TRBJ2-2, with 9 nucleotides matching TRBD1. This CDR3 is 15 amino acids long. CDR1 and CDR2 (germline): MGHRA, YSYEKL. V lost 10 bases and J lost 4; bases outside the gene matches: 10. This CDR3 is CANNRDRVLTGELFF. The CDR3 region has the DNA TGCGCCAACAATCGGGACAGGGTTCTCACCGGGGAGCTGTTTTTT.